What follows are 23 T cell receptor beta chains derived from one specimen sequenced in a study of shared clonotypes between healthy human individuals (TCRdb year 2020). Library preparation employed the immunoSEQ multiplex PCR assay. The immuneACCESS repertoire file appears here via TCRdb, limited to in-frame rearrangements. These files lack a portion of the clones; in checked studies, under half of the deficit traces to unresolved V genes, and the cause of the others is not known. The sample table shows about 1.1 million clones, and roughly 77% are seen once. The ten largest account for over 0.8% of the sample. The sample taken for sequencing was memory CD4+ T cells from PBMCs. Reading the label with the study, this specimen's cell subset or site is: CD45RA-negative fraction. Every receptor here comes from a man aged 18-30 years in good health. Some clones in this sample may be carry-over from other donors' samples.

CDR3 sequence reads: CASSQEVALAGGEQYF. Here the CDR3 DNA reads TGCGCCAGCAGCCAAGAGGTTGCGCTAGCGGGAGGCGAGCAGTACTTC. V gene TRBV4-3 combines with J gene TRBJ2-5, with 11 bases fitting TRBD2. Judging by the DNA end, TRBJ2-7 fits better; the J call may be wrong. The CDR3 totals 16 residues. CDR1 and CDR2 from the germline V gene are LGHNA and YSLEER.

CDR3 sequence (DNA): TGTGCCAGCACCGAGACAGGGAATCTCTACGAGCAGTACTTC. Its protein is CASTETGNLYEQYF. The chain combines TRBV28 with TRBJ2-7; 7 positions agree with TRBD1. V trimming: 7 bases; J trimming: 3 bases; junction bases outside the gene matches: 9. The CDR3 spans 14 residues. CDR1 is MDHEN, CDR2 SYDVKM, per germline.

The chain joins TRBV6-1 to TRBJ2-1, with TRBD1 matching over 9 bases. CDR3 length: 15 residues. Per the germline V gene, CDR1 is MNHNS and CDR2 is SASEGT. Trimming took 3 bases from V and 9 from J; bases not matched to a gene: 9. The CDR3 sequence is CASSESEQGAGEQFF. In nucleotides, the CDR3 is TGTGCCAGCAGTGAGAGTGAACAGGGGGCGGGTGAGCAGTTCTTC.

This clone was seen only a few times. The gene calls are TRBV5-1 and TRBJ2-7; TRBD2 matches at 9 bases. Germline V gene sequence: CDR1 SGHRS, CDR2 YFSETQ. After removal of 3 bases from V and 3 bases from J, the junction contained 10 bases not matched to a gene. CDR3 length: 16 amino acids. This CDR3 reads CASSSVIAGENYEQYF. The CDR3 nucleotides are TGCGCCAGCAGCTCGGTAATAGCGGGGGAGAACTACGAGCAGTACTTC. The full variable domain, completed using reference TRBV5-1 and TRBJ2-7, is KAGVTQTPRYLIKTRGQQVTLSCSPISGHRSVSWYQQTPGQGLQFLFEYFSETQRNKGNFPGRFSGRQFSNSRSEMNVSTLELGDSALYLCASSSVIAGENYEQYFGPGTRLTVT.

The rearrangement joins TRBV5-1 to TRBJ1-2, with D perhaps TRBD1 (6 bases). This CDR3 spans 13 amino acids. Trimming removed 4 bases at V and 3 bases at J, with 10 bases between. Germline V gene sequence: CDR1 SGHRS, CDR2 YFSETQ. Here the CDR3 reads CASSPGTHYGYTF. CDR3 DNA: TGCGCCAGCAGCCCCGGGACACACTATGGCTACACCTTC. Complete variable domain (other parts from reference TRBV5-1 and TRBJ1-2): KAGVTQTPRYLIKTRGQQVTLSCSPISGHRSVSWYQQTPGQGLQFLFEYFSETQRNKGNFPGRFSGRQFSNSRSEMNVSTLELGDSALYLCASSPGTHYGYTFGSGTRLTVV.

The V and J genes are TRBV5-5 and TRBJ1-1, with a possible D match to TRBD1 (6 bases). This CDR3 contains 14 residues. V was trimmed by 4 bases and J by 1 base, leaving 11 bases between them. Germline V gene lookup returns CDR1 SGHKS and CDR2 YYEKEE (reference sequence). In DNA, the CDR3 is TGTGCCAGCAGCAGGGGACAAACGAACACTGAAGCTTTCTTT. Translation gives CASSRGQTNTEAFF.

This clone appeared a few times. The chain uses TRBV7-9 and TRBJ1-2; unclear D gene. This CDR3 region has 15 residues. V was cut by 9 bases and J by 0 bases, with 17 bases left in between. Germline CDR1 reads SEHNR; CDR2 reads FQNEAQ (reference sequence). CDR3 sequence (DNA): TGTGCCAGGGGAGCTCTCACAAATGCTAACTATGGCTACACCTTC. It specifies CARGALTNANYGYTF.

The genes are TRBV5-1 and TRBJ2-7, with 12 positions matching TRBD1. Germline assignment: CDR1 SGHRS and CDR2 YFSETQ. V trimming: 4 bases; J trimming: 7 bases; junction bases outside the gene matches: 9. The CDR3 consists of 15 residues. CDR3 loop: CASSPWGQGAEEQYF. In nucleotides, the CDR3 is TGCGCCAGCAGCCCCTGGGGACAGGGGGCGGAAGAGCAGTACTTC. Based on the CDR3 plus reference TRBV5-1 and TRBJ2-7, the full variable domain is KAGVTQTPRYLIKTRGQQVTLSCSPISGHRSVSWYQQTPGQGLQFLFEYFSETQRNKGNFPGRFSGRQFSNSRSEMNVSTLELGDSALYLCASSPWGQGAEEQYFGPGTRLTVT.

V and J are TRBV28 and TRBJ2-2, with TRBD1 identical over 7 bases. This CDR3 is 15 amino acids long. CDR1 MDHEN and CDR2 SYDVKM come from the germline V gene. Trimming took 3 bases from V and 6 from J; bases not matched to a gene: 7. This chain's CDR3 is CASSLRTGAAGELFF. In DNA form, the CDR3 reads TGTGCCAGCAGTTTGAGAACAGGGGCGGCCGGGGAGCTGTTTTTT.

J is TRBJ2-7 and V is TRBV28, with 16 positions matching TRBD2. Germline CDR1 reads MDHEN; CDR2 reads SYDVKM. Losses at the gene ends were 9 bases for V and 6 bases for J; bases not matched to a gene: 14. The CDR3 extends over 17 amino acids. In DNA form, the CDR3 reads TGTGCCAGTCAATCCGGGACTAGCGGGAGGGCCTCACTCGAGCAGTACTTC. This gives the protein CASQSGTSGRASLEQYF.

About this clone itself: Its ends do not fully match the called genes, so a read error is possible. This chain uses TRBV7-8 with TRBJ2-2; TRBD2 matches at 8 bases. Looked up from germline, CDR1 is SGHVS and CDR2 is FQNEAQ. This CDR3 is built from 19 residues. The CDR3 reads CASSLIDLGDGRAPGELFF. CDR3 nucleotides: TGTGCCAGCAGCTTAATCGATCTCGGGGACGGGAGGGCACCCGGGGAGCTATTTTTT. The complete variable domain, with remaining parts taken from reference TRBV7-8 and TRBJ2-2, reads GAGVSQSPRYKVAKRGQDVALRCDPISGHVSLFWYQQALGQGPEFLTYFQNEAQLDKSGLPSDRFFAERPEGSVSTLKIQRTQQEDSAVYLCASSLIDLGDGRAPGELFFGEGSRLTVL.

This chain connects TRBV5-6 to TRBJ2-5; perhaps TRBD2 as D (6 bases). The CDR3 loop spans 14 amino acids. The V end lost 4 bases, the J end lost 5 bases, and 15 bases lay between the germline ends. Germline V CDR1 and CDR2: SGHDT, YYEEEE. As DNA, the CDR3 is TGTGCCAGCAGCGCTGGCCTCCGGGGGGAGACCCAGTACTTC. As protein: CASSAGLRGETQYF. Together with reference TRBV5-6 and TRBJ2-5, the CDR3 gives the full variable domain: DAGVTQSPTHLIKTRGQQVTLRCSPKSGHDTVSWYQQALGQGPQFIFQYYEEEERQRGNFPDRFSGHQFPNYSSELNVNALLLGDSALYLCASSAGLRGETQYFGPGTRLLVL.

The chain recombines TRBV6-1 with TRBJ1-5, with TRBD1 matching 7 bases. From germline, CDR1 is MNHNS and CDR2 SASEGT. The CDR3 spans 15 residues. Trimming at V came to 3 bases and at J to 4 bases, leaving 6 bases not matched to a gene. In DNA form, the CDR3 reads TGTGCCAGCAGTGATCGGGACAGAACTAATCAGCCCCAGCATTTT. It codes for CASSDRDRTNQPQHF.

The chain combines TRBV5-1 with TRBJ2-3; D is possibly TRBD2 (6 bases). This CDR3 comprises 15 residues. CDR1 is SGHRS and CDR2 is YFSETQ in the germline V gene. The V end lost 0 bases, the J end lost 2 bases, and 10 bases lay between the germline ends. The CDR3 sequence is CASSLAGSLTDTQYF. As DNA, the CDR3 is TGCGCCAGCAGCTTGGCCGGGAGCCTCACAGATACGCAGTATTTT.

The chain employs TRBV6-6 and TRBJ2-4; TRBD2 aligns across 8 bases. V lost 4 bases and J lost 3; bases outside the gene matches: 8. CDR1 and CDR2 from the germline V gene are MNHNY and SVGAGI (reference sequence). There are 16 residues in the CDR3. Here the CDR3 DNA reads TGTGCCAGCAGTTCCCTAGCGGGCCGACTCAAAAACATTCAGTACTTC. It translates to CASSSLAGRLKNIQYF.

The chain has TRBV6-1 and TRBJ1-1, with TRBD1 matching over 9 bases. This CDR3 region has 16 residues. CDR1 and CDR2 (germline): MNHNS, SASEGT. V lost 3 bases to trimming and J lost 1 base; unmatched junction nucleotides: 6. CDR3 sequence reads: CASSEVWDRENTEAFF. Here the CDR3 DNA reads TGTGCCAGCAGTGAGGTATGGGACAGGGAGAACACTGAAGCTTTCTTT.

J is TRBJ1-4 and V is TRBV6-7; D call uncertain. TRBV6-7 is given ORF status, its function remaining uncertain. The CDR3 spans 16 residues. The V gene lost 2 bases and the J gene lost 7 bases, with 17 bases spanning the gap. The CDR3 loop reads CASSYLAEREGEKLFF. CDR3 nucleotide sequence: TGTGCCAGCAGTTACCTCGCGGAAAGGGAGGGTGAAAAACTGTTTTTT.

The chain has TRBV6-5 and TRBJ2-5; 8 bases line up with TRBD2. CDR3 length equals 15 residues. Germline CDR1 reads MNHEY; CDR2 reads SVGAGI. Losses at the gene ends were 6 bases for V and 2 bases for J; bases not matched to a gene: 8. CDR3 amino acids: CASRPTSGAQETQYF. Here the CDR3 DNA reads TGTGCCAGCAGACCTACTAGCGGAGCACAAGAGACCCAGTACTTC.

The chain is built from TRBV6-1 and TRBJ2-3, with D maybe TRBD2 (5 bases). The CDR3 loop spans 16 amino acids. V lost 3 bases and J lost 4, with 17 bases in between. Per germline, CDR1 MNHNS and CDR2 SASEGT. The CDR3 nucleotides are TGTGCCAGCAGTGAGATTCTTGGGAGCGTCTCAGATACGCAGTATTTT. This sequence encodes CASSEILGSVSDTQYF.

The rearrangement joins TRBV28 to TRBJ1-3; D gene unclear. CDR3 length: 13 amino acids. The V gene lost 7 bases and the J gene lost 7 bases, with 14 bases spanning the gap. Germline-derived CDR1 and CDR2 are MDHEN and SYDVKM. CDR3: CASTPGGWNTIYF. For the CDR3, the DNA is TGTGCCAGCACCCCCGGTGGGTGGAACACCATATATTTT. Variable domain in full (rest from reference TRBV28 and TRBJ1-3): DVKVTQSSRYLVKRTGEKVFLECVQDMDHENMFWYRQDPGLGLRLIYFSYDVKMKEKGDIPEGYSVSREKKERFSLILESASTNQTSMYLCASTPGGWNTIYFGEGSWLTVV.

The chain carries TRBV28 and TRBJ2-7; TRBD1 might be the D (5 bases). Trimming left V 6 bases short and J 1 base short, with 13 bases between. The length of the CDR3 is 14 residues. CDR1 is MDHEN and CDR2 is SYDVKM in the germline V gene. CDR3 coding DNA: TGTGCCAGCAGGGAACAGGACCCATCCTACGAGCAGTACTTC. This codes for CASREQDPSYEQYF.

This clone has a single count. The chain recombines TRBV18 with TRBJ2-5; a possible D gene is TRBD1 (6 bases). CDR3 length equals 14 residues. The V end was cut by 4 bases, the J end by 2 bases, with 11 bases between. Looked up from germline, CDR1 is KGHSH and CDR2 is LQKENI. CDR3 residues: CASSRRGGQETQYF. The CDR3 coding sequence is TGTGCCAGCTCACGTAGAGGGGGACAAGAGACCCAGTACTTC.

The chain has TRBV15 and TRBJ2-3; D gene ambiguous. The CDR3 covers 15 residues. Trimming left V 3 bases short and J 0 bases short, with 10 bases between. Per the germline V gene, CDR1 is LNHNV and CDR2 is YYDKDF (reference sequence). This chain's CDR3 is CATSSQVPSTDTQYF. Written as DNA, the CDR3 is TGTGCCACCAGCAGCCAAGTACCTAGCACAGATACGCAGTATTTT.